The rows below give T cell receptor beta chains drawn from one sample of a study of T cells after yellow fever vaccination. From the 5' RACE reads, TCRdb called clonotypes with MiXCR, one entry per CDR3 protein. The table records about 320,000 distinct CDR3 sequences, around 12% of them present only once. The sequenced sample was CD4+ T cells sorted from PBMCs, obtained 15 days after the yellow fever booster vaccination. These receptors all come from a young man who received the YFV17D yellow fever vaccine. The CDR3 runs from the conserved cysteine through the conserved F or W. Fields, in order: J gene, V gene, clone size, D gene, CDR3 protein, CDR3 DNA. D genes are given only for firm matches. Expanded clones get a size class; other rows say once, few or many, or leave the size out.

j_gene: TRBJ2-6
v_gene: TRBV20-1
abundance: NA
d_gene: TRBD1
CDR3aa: CSASQGVSGANVLTF
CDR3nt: TGCAGTGCTAGTCAGGGGGTCTCTGGGGCCAACGTCCTGACTTTC

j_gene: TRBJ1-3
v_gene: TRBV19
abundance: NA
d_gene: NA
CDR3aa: CASTPYFSGNTIYF
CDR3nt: TGTGCCAGTACTCCGTACTTTTCTGGAAACACCATATATTTT

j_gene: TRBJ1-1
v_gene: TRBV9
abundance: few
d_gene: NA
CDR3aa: CASSAEILNTEAFF
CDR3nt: TGTGCCAGCAGCGCGGAGATTTTGAACACTGAAGCTTTCTTT

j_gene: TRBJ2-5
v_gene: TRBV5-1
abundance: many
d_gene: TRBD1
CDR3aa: CASSPTGGGETQYF
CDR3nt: TGCGCCAGCAGCCCGACAGGGGGCGGGGAGACCCAGTACTTC

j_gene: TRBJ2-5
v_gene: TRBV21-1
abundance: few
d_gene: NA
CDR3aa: CASSSDREQVETQYF
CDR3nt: TGTGCCAGCAGCTCGGACAGGGAACAAGTGGAGACCCAGTACTTC

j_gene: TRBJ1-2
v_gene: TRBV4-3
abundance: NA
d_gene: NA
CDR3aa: CASSQGWQGVTGGYTF
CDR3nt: TGCGCCAGCAGCCAAGGATGGCAGGGAGTGACTGGGGGCTACACCTTC

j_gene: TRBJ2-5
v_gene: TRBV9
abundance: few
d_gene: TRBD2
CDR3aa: CASSVGLAGGQETQYF
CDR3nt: TGTGCCAGCAGCGTCGGACTAGCGGGGGGCCAAGAGACCCAGTACTTC

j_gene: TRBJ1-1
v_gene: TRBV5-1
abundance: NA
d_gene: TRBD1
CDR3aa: CASNRGQGVLNTEAFF
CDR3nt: TGCGCCAGCAATCGGGGACAGGGGGTGCTGAACACTGAAGCTTTCTTT

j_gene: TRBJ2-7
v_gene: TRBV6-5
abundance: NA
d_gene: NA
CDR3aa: CASSYSQDYEQYF
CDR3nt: TGTGCCAGCAGTTATAGCCAAGACTACGAGCAGTACTTC

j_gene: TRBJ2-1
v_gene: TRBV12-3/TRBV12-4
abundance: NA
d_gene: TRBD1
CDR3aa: CASSLRGQGRNEQFF
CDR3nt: TGTGCCAGCAGTTTAAGGGGACAGGGTAGGAATGAGCAGTTCTTC

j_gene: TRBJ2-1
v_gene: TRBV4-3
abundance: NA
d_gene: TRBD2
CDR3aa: CASSQLAGGSNEQFF
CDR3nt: TGCGCCAGCAGCCAGCTAGCGGGGGGGTCCAATGAGCAGTTCTTC

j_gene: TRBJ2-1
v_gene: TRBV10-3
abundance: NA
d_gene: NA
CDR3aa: CAISGAGTVGEQFF
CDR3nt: TGTGCCATCAGTGGGGCCGGGACTGTTGGCGAGCAGTTCTTC

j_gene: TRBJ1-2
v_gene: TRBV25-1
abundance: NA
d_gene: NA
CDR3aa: CASSGRAGAQDGYTF
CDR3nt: TGTGCCAGCAGTGGTCGGGCAGGGGCGCAGGATGGCTACACCTTC

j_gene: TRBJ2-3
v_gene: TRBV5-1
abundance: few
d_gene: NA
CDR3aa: CASQRSTSTDTQYF
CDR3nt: TGCGCCAGCCAAAGAAGTACTAGCACAGATACGCAGTATTTT

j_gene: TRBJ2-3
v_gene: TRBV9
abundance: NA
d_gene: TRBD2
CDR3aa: CASSPTRLAGGVTQYF
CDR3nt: TGTGCCAGCAGCCCCACCCGACTAGCGGGGGGGGTTACGCAGTATTTT

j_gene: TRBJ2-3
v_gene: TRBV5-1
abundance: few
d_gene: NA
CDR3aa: CASSLVGAADTQYF
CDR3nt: TGCGCCAGCAGCTTAGTTGGAGCTGCAGATACGCAGTATTTT

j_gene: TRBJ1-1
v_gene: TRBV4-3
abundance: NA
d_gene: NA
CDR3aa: CASSQEFARGAFF
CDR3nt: TGCGCCAGCAGCCAAGAATTCGCCAGAGGAGCTTTCTTT

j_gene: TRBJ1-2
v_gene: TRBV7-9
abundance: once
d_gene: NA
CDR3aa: CASSLRGGEGYTF
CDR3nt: TGTGCCAGCAGCTTACGTGGGGGCGAGGGCTACACCTTC

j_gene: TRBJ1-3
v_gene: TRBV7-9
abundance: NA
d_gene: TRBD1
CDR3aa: CASSLTGTGGEMNTIYF
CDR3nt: TGTGCCAGCAGCTTAACCGGGACAGGGGGCGAAATGAACACCATATATTTT

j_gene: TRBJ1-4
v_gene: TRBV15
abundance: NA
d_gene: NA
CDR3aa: CATSRYIHGPTNEKLFF
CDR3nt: TGTGCCACCAGCAGATACATCCACGGCCCAACTAATGAAAAACTGTTTTTT

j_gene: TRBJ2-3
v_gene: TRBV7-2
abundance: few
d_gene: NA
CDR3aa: CASTGFADTQYF
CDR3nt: TGTGCCAGCACCGGATTTGCAGATACGCAGTATTTT

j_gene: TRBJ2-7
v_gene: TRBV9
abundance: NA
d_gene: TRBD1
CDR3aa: CASSETPGTGYYEQYF
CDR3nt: TGTGCCAGCAGCGAAACTCCCGGGACAGGGTACTACGAGCAGTACTTC

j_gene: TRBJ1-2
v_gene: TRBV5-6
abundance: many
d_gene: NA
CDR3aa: CASSINYGYTF
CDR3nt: TGTGCCAGCAGCATTAACTATGGCTACACCTTC

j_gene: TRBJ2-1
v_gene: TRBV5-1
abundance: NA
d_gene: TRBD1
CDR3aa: CATAGTGEGIEQFF
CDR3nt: TGCGCCACGGCAGGGACAGGGGAGGGTATTGAGCAGTTCTTC

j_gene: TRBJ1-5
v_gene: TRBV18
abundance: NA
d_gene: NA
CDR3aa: CASSLGTEHQPQHF
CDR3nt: TGTGCCAGCTCGCTAGGGACGGAACATCAGCCCCAGCATTTT

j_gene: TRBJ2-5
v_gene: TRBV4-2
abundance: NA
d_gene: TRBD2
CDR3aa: CASSQGGLAGVTQYF
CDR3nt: TGTGCCAGCAGCCAAGGGGGACTAGCGGGGGTGACCCAGTACTTC

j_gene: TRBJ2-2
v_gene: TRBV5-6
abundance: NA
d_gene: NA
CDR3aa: CASSLYDAGELFF
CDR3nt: TGTGCCAGCAGCTTGTATGACGCCGGGGAGCTGTTTTTT

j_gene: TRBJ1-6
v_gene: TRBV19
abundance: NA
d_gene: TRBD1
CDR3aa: CASMDRISSYNSPLHF
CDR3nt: TGTGCCAGTATGGACAGGATATCGTCCTATAATTCACCCCTCCACTTT

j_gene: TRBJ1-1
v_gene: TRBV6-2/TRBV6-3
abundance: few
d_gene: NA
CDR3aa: CASGRENTEAFF
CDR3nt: TGTGCTTCGGGACGGGAGAACACTGAAGCTTTCTTT

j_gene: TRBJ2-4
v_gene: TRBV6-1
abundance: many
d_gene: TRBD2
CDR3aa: CASSEGLGNIQYF
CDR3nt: TGTGCCAGCAGTGAGGGACTAGGGAACATTCAGTACTTC

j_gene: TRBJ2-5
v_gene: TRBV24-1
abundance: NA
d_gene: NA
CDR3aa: CATSDSAGAQETQYF
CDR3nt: TGTGCCACCAGTGATTCTGCAGGGGCCCAAGAGACCCAGTACTTC

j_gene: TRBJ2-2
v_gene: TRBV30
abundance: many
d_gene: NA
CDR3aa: CAWDLALGGNTGELFF
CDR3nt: TGTGCCTGGGATCTTGCGCTAGGGGGGAACACCGGGGAGCTGTTTTTT

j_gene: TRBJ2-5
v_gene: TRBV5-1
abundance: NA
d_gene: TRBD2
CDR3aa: CASSIRLAGTQETQYF
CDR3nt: TGCGCCAGCAGCATCCGACTAGCGGGGACTCAAGAGACCCAGTACTTC

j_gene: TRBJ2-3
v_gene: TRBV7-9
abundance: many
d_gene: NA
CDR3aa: CASSSSGVSTDTQYF
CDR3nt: TGTGCCAGCAGCTCCTCGGGAGTGAGCACAGATACGCAGTATTTT

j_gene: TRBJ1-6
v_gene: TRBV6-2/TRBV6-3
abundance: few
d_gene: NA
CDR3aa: CASRGWVRGTLHF
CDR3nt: TGTGCCAGCAGAGGTTGGGTCCGAGGTACCCTCCACTTT

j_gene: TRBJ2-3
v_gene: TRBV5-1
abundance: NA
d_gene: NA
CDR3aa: CASSSSLVTAGDTQYF
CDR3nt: TGCGCCAGCAGCTCATCACTGGTCACAGCAGGGGATACGCAGTATTTT

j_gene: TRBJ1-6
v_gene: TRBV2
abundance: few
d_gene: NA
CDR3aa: CASGRDMSSYNSPLHF
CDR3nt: TGTGCCAGCGGGAGGGACATGAGCTCCTATAATTCACCCCTCCACTTT

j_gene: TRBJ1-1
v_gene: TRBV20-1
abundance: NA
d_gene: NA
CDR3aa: CSARAWGEGITEAFF
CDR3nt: TGCAGTGCTAGAGCGTGGGGGGAGGGCATCACTGAAGCTTTCTTT

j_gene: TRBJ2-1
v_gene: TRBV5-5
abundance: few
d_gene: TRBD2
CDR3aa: CASSLDSLAGDEQFF
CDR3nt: TGTGCCAGCAGCTTGGATTCGCTAGCGGGGGATGAGCAGTTCTTC

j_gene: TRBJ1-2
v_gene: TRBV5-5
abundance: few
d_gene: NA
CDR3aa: CASTRQLDGYTF
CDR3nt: TGTGCCAGTACGAGACAGTTGGATGGCTACACCTTC

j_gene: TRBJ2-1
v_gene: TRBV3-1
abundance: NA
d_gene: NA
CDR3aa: CASSPRDLSYEQFF
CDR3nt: TGTGCCAGCAGCCCCCGGGACCTATCATATGAGCAGTTCTTC

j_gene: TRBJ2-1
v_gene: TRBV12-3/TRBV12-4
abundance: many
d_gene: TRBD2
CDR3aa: CASSLGGLAGVEQFF
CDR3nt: TGTGCCAGCAGTTTAGGGGGACTAGCGGGGGTTGAGCAGTTCTTC